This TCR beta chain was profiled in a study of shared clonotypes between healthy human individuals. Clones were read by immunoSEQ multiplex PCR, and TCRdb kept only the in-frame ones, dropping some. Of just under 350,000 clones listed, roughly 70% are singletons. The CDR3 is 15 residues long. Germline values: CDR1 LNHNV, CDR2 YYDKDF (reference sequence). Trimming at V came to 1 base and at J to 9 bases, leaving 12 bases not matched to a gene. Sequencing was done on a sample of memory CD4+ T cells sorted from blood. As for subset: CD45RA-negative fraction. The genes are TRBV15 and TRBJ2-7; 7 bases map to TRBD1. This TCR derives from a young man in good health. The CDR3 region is CATSRAVGTESGQYF. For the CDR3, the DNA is TGTGCCACCAGCAGAGCCGTCGGGACAGAGTCCGGGCAGTACTTC.